This passage covers 7 T cell receptor beta chains from one sample sequenced in a study of shared clonotypes between healthy human individuals. The method was immunoSEQ multiplex PCR; TCRdb's version includes in-frame clones alone and lacks a portion of them. The sample consists of roughly 1,100,000 clones, about 75% of them appearing once. The specimen sequenced was memory CD4+ T cells sorted from blood. Subset of the sample: CD45RA-negative fraction. All receptors come from a man in his late teens or twenties in good health.

This clone occurred many times. The chain combines TRBV30 with TRBJ2-2; possibly TRBD2 for D (5 bases). Trimming pared 1 base from V and 4 bases from J, leaving 10 bases between. This CDR3 contains 14 residues. Germline V gene lookup returns CDR1 GTSNPN and CDR2 SVGIG (reference sequence). The CDR3 protein is CAWSGGLFTGELFF. The CDR3, as DNA: TGTGCCTGGAGTGGAGGGCTATTCACCGGGGAGCTGTTTTTT.

V usage is TRBV5-4 and J usage is TRBJ2-3; D may be TRBD1 (5 bases). Germline CDR1 SGHNT, CDR2 YYREEE (reference sequence). This CDR3 has 15 amino acids. V lost 4 bases to trimming and J lost 2 bases, with 14 bases between them. CDR3 sequence (DNA): TGTGCCAGCAGCCCGCAGGGAACTTACACAGATACGCAGTATTTT. This encodes CASSPQGTYTDTQYF.

V gene TRBV11-2 combines with J gene TRBJ2-7; possibly TRBD1 for D (5 bases). CDR1 is SGHAT, CDR2 FQNNGV, per germline. The CDR3 sequence is 15 residues long. V was cut by 2 bases and J by 0 bases, with 11 bases left in between. The chain's CDR3 is CASSLRGRFSYEQYF. The CDR3 bases are TGTGCCAGCAGCTTAAGGGGCAGGTTCTCCTACGAGCAGTACTTC.

The rearrangement uses TRBV5-5 and TRBJ2-1; the match to TRBD1 covers 8 bases. The CDR3 runs 16 residues. In germline, CDR1 is SGHKS, CDR2 YYEKEE (reference sequence). Unmatched junction bases numbered 8, after V lost 1 base and J lost 5 bases. Here the CDR3 DNA reads TGTGCCAGCAGCTTGTCGGACAGGGCTAACAACAATGAGCAGTTCTTC. Its protein product is CASSLSDRANNNEQFF. Combining the CDR3 with reference TRBV5-5 and TRBJ2-1 gives the whole variable domain DAGVTQSPTHLIKTRGQQVTLRCSPISGHKSVSWYQQVLGQGPQFIFQYYEKEERGRGNFPDRFSARQFPNYSSELNVNALLLGDSALYLCASSLSDRANNNEQFFGPGTRLTVL.

This chain joins TRBV4-1 and TRBJ2-5; unclear D gene. The CDR3 contains 15 residues. V lost 0 bases, J lost 5 bases, and 13 bases lay in between. The germline V gene has CDR1 MGHRA and CDR2 YSYEKL. CDR3 region: CASSQDSSRSETQYF. CDR3 nucleotide sequence: TGCGCCAGCAGCCAAGACTCGAGTCGGTCGGAGACCCAGTACTTC.

This rearrangement joins TRBV6-6 to TRBJ1-3; 9 nucleotides agree with TRBD1. The V gene end was trimmed by 5 bases and the J gene end by 1 base; junction bases not matched to a gene: 3. Germline CDR1 MNHNY, CDR2 SVGAGI (reference sequence). The CDR3 sequence is 15 residues long. The DNA of the CDR3 is TGTGCCAGCAGTCCCGGGACAGGGTCTGGAAACACCATATATTTT. This sequence encodes CASSPGTGSGNTIYF.

V and J are TRBV9 and TRBJ1-1, with 7 bases matching TRBD1. This CDR3 is 18 amino acids long. Trimming cost V 0 bases and J 0 bases; bases outside gene matches: 11. From germline, CDR1 is SGDLS and CDR2 YYNGEE. CDR3 protein: CASSVALQGSPMNTEAFF. CDR3 bases: TGTGCCAGCAGCGTAGCCTTACAGGGGTCCCCTATGAACACTGAAGCTTTCTTT.